This TCR beta chain was profiled in a study of blood T cells in healthy people across ages. For this clonotype: Its antigen is undetermined.

Combining a sample-barcoded 5' primer with a J-beta primer mix, a second PCR ran for roughly 6 to 12 cycles. The authors tagged each cDNA molecule using a template-switch adaptor with 12 random nucleotides. Each CDR3 protein is one row after TCRdb ran MiXCR on the 5' RACE reads. The sample lists hundreds of thousands of distinct CDR3 sequences, around 20% seen once, with around 3.4% in the top ten. Study-level results: Estimates of diversity drawn from one million T cells were considered underestimates. Comparison with aged donors showed that long-lived donors had more naive CD4+ cells and higher diversity.

The germline V and J ends were trimmed by 5 bases and 6 bases, with 27 bases remaining between them. CDR1 and CDR2 from the germline V gene are DFQATT and SNEGSKA (reference sequence). The CDR3 has 17 residues. The chain links TRBV20-1 to TRBJ2-3, with D tentatively TRBD1 (8 bases). Sequenced sample: blood. This clonotype originated in a man between 65 and 85 years old in good health. For the CDR3, the DNA is TGCAGTGCTTGGACAGGGAGGATGGGACTAACATCCGATACGCAGTATTTT. This encodes CSAWTGRMGLTSDTQYF.